The clone carrying this TCR beta chain was detected only once. The data stem from a study of blood T cell repertoires in COVID-19. Study-wide background: Both acute and convalescent COVID-19 samples were obtained from the United States, Italy and Spain. PBMCs, B-cell-depleted T cells, or T cells provided the cDNA or gDNA that made up the material.

CDR1 is MNHEY and CDR2 is SMNVEV in the germline V gene (reference sequence). This CDR3 is built from 12 residues. The V end was cut by 4 bases, the J end by 8 bases, with 10 bases between. In the study's own analysis: It was from reference gene primer amplification that nucleated cell counts were estimated. Sequenced by immunoSEQ multiplex PCR; TCRdb stores in-frame clones only, minus some. That table gives V, J and clone size, and the DNA gave D and trimming. The sample shows fewer than 300,000 clones, 75% to 90% of them seen only once. This TCR was sampled from a man between 25 and 39 years old with acute or convalescent COVID-19. This chain joins TRBV27 and TRBJ2-3; D remains unclear. The specimen sequenced was peripheral blood. CDR3 protein: CASSSPSGTQYF. The CDR3 region has the DNA TGTGCCAGCAGTTCCCCGTCGGGTACGCAGTATTTT.